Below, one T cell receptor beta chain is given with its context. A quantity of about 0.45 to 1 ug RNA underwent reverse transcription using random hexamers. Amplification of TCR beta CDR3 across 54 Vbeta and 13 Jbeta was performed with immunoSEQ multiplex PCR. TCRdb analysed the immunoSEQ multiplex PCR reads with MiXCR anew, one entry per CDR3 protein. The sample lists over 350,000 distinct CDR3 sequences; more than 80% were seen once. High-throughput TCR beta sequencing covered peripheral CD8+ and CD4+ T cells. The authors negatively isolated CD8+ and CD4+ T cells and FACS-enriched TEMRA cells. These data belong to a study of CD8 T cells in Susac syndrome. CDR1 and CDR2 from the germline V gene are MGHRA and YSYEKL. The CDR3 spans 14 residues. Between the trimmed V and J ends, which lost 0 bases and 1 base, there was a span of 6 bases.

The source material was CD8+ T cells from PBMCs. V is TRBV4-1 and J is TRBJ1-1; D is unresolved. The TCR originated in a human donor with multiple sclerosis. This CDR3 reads CASSQDLGNTEAFF. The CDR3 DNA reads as TGCGCCAGCAGCCAAGATCTGGGGAACACTGAAGCTTTCTTT.